This T cell receptor beta chain was obtained from a study of blood T cell repertoires in COVID-19. TCRdb's table, derived via immunoSEQ multiplex PCR, lists solely in-frame clones and lacks some. The table lists some 240,000 clones, 80% to 85% of them singletons. Germline CDR1 reads SGHTA; CDR2 reads FQGNSA. CDR3 length equals 15 residues. The ends lost 1 base at V and 9 bases at J; junction bases unmatched: 3. The chain couples TRBV7-2 to TRBJ1-6; TRBD1 matches at 10 bases. The sequenced sample consisted of PBMCs or T cells enriched from blood (not recorded which). The TCR was taken from a man aged 45-65 years who had recovered from COVID-19. In DNA form, the CDR3 reads TGTGCCAGCAGCTTAGAAGGGACAGGGGCTTCACCCCTCCACTTT. Translation gives CASSLEGTGASPLHF.